This T cell receptor beta chain was profiled in a study of blood T cell repertoires in COVID-19. Study-level background: Sites across the United States, Italy and Spain contributed samples from acute and convalescent COVID-19. The cDNA or gDNA used as material had been derived from T cells, B-cell-depleted T cells, or PBMCs.

Source study methods: The authors estimated nucleated cell counts from reference gene primer amplification. Sequenced by immunoSEQ multiplex PCR; TCRdb stores in-frame clones only, minus some. From that table come the V and J calls and clone size; the DNA was used to work out D and trimming. The table lists 60,000 to 85,000 clones, roughly 84% of them singletons, with 11% in the top ten. Seattle's enrolled individuals joined amid active infection and were then monitored longitudinally. This clone was counted between two and nine times. The specimen sequenced was peripheral blood. The source is a man between 60 and 75 years old with COVID-19, enrolled during active disease.

CDR3 region: CASSQGSRIYNEQFF. CDR3 DNA sequence: TGTGCCAGCAGCCAGGGTAGCAGAATCTACAATGAGCAGTTCTTC. The chain has TRBV9 and TRBJ2-1; D may be TRBD1 (5 bases). CDR3 size: 15 residues. From germline, CDR1 is SGDLS and CDR2 YYNGEE. V was cut by 4 bases and J by 3 bases, with 14 bases left in between.